The source of this T cell receptor (beta chain) is a study of control samples from healthy donors and cancer patients. Some clones are missing from TCRdb's copy, which holds only in-frame ones; the method was immunoSEQ multiplex PCR. The profile covers approximately 160,000 clones, with approximately 94% appearing a single time and roughly 1.3% taken by the ten largest. Trimming took 2 bases from V and 5 from J, leaving 10 bases between them. CDR1 is SGHNT, CDR2 YYREEE, per germline (reference sequence). This CDR3 has 13 amino acids. This receptor was taken from a woman under 30 in good health. The gene calls are TRBV5-4 and TRBJ1-1, with D maybe TRBD1 (6 bases). Sequenced material: blood. CDR3 residues: CASSLGGATEAFF. The DNA for the CDR3 is TGTGCCAGCAGCTTAGGGGGAGCGACTGAAGCTTTCTTT.